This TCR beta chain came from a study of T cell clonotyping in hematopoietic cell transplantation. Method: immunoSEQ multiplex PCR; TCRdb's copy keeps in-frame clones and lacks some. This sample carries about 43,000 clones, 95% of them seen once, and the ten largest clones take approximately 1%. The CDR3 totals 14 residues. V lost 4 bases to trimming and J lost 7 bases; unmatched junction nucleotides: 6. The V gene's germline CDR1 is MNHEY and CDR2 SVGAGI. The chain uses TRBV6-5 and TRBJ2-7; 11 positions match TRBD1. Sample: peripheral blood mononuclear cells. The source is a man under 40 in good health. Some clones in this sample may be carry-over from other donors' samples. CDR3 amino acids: CASSFGQGAGEQYF. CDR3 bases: TGTGCCAGCAGTTTCGGACAGGGGGCGGGGGAGCAGTACTTC.